The clone carrying this TCR beta chain was found many times. Its antigen is not known. The record originates from a study of T-cell reconstitution after alpha-beta-depleted transplantation in children. Notes on the study in general: Among T cells one year after transplant, newly produced cells accounted for most counts and diversity.

Trimming took 2 bases from V and 6 from J, leaving 7 bases between them. This CDR3 has 13 amino acids. Germline-derived CDR1 and CDR2 are SNHLY and FYNNEI. Using unique molecular identifiers, the investigators prepared the TCRbeta library. TCRdb recomputed calls from the PCR reads with MiXCR, one row per CDR3 protein. The sample includes 250,000 to 300,000 distinct CDR3 sequences, around 9.1% of them seen just once. The receptor was derived from a boy under three years old with acute myeloid leukemia, due to receive a stem cell transplant. The rearrangement links TRBV2 to TRBJ2-2, with D unresolved. The specimen comprised PBMCs, sampled before TCRalphabeta/CD19-depleted stem cell transplant. The chain's CDR3 is CASSERAAGELFF. CDR3 DNA: TGTGCCAGCAGTGAACGGGCTGCCGGGGAGCTGTTTTTT.